These T cell receptor beta chains were read from a single sample in a study of cytomegalovirus exposure and HLA in healthy donors. Using immunoSEQ multiplex PCR, the repertoire was profiled, and TCRdb retains in-frame clones only, with some absent. The sample records roughly 98,000 clones, 75% to 80% being singletons. Source material: PBMCs. The receptors shown here come from a female donor in good health and CMV-seronegative. Both conserved end residues are part of each CDR3. D genes are given only for firm matches. Clone size is given for some rows only: seen once, a few or many times, or a class if the clone is expanded.

j_call | v_call | clone_size | d_call | cdr3_aa | cdr3_nt
TRBJ2-3 | TRBV5-4 | once | TRBD2 | CASSGRTGTSGNTRTDTQYF | TGTGCCAGCAGCGGGCGGACAGGGACTAGCGGTAATACCCGCACAGATACGCAGTATTTT
TRBJ2-1 | TRBV9 | . | TRBD2 | CASSVMASGYNEQFF | TGTGCCAGCAGCGTAATGGCTAGCGGGTACAATGAGCAGTTCTTC
TRBJ2-7 | TRBV18 | . | TRBD2 | CASSTNAGGPYEQYF | TGTGCCAGCTCCACCAATGCGGGGGGGCCCTACGAGCAGTACTTC
TRBJ1-4 | TRBV7-2 | . | . | CASSFTGSHNEKLFF | TGTGCCAGCAGCTTCACAGGGTCTCATAATGAAAAACTGTTTTTT
TRBJ1-4 | TRBV4-2 | . | . | CASSQDGRNEKLFF | TGTGCCAGCAGCCAAGATGGGCGAAATGAAAAACTGTTTTTT
TRBJ1-1 | TRBV5-1 | . | TRBD1 | CASSTGTGRRGTEAFF | TGCGCCAGCAGCACGGGGACAGGGAGACGGGGCACTGAAGCTTTCTTT
TRBJ2-7 | TRBV7-9 | . | . | CASSLVALGRSYEQYF | TGTGCCAGCAGCTTAGTCGCCCTGGGGCGCTCCTACGAGCAGTACTTC
TRBJ1-5 | TRBV27 | . | TRBD1 | CASSDGQGVIQPQHF | TGTGCCAGCAGTGACGGACAGGGGGTTATCCAGCCCCAGCATTTT
TRBJ2-7 | TRBV4-1 | . | TRBD1 | CASSQEGLGTGRYEQYF | TGCGCCAGCAGCCAAGAAGGCCTAGGGACAGGGCGGTACGAGCAGTACTTC
TRBJ2-7 | TRBV7-3 | . | . | CASSLGRFYEQYF | TGTGCCAGCAGCTTAGGTCGGTTTTACGAGCAGTACTTC
TRBJ1-5 | TRBV19 | . | . | CASSIIGQNQPQHF | TGTGCCAGTAGTATTATCGGACAAAATCAGCCCCAGCATTTT
TRBJ2-2 | TRBV10-3 | . | . | CAISLERQQGNGELFF | TGTGCCATCAGTTTAGAGAGGCAACAGGGTAACGGGGAGCTGTTTTTT
TRBJ1-1 | TRBV2 | . | . | CASRDYRERTEAFF | TGTGCCAGCAGGGATTACAGGGAGAGGACTGAAGCTTTCTTT
TRBJ1-2 | TRBV28 | . | TRBD1 | CASSLRPGGYGYTF | TGTGCCAGCAGTTTGCGCCCAGGGGGCTATGGCTACACCTTC
TRBJ1-3 | TRBV4-3 | few | TRBD1 | CASSRGQAGTSGNTIYF | TGCGCCAGCAGCCGGGGACAGGCGGGGACCTCTGGAAACACCATATATTTT
TRBJ2-3 | TRBV4-1 | . | TRBD2 | CASSQDPPGGSSTDTQYF | TGCGCCAGCAGCCAAGATCCCCCCGGCGGGAGCTCGACAGATACGCAGTATTTT
TRBJ2-1 | TRBV6-4 | . | TRBD2 | CASSDGLARSYNEQFF | TGTGCCAGCAGTGACGGACTAGCGCGTTCCTACAATGAGCAGTTCTTC
TRBJ1-5 | TRBV30 | once | TRBD1 | CAWSSQGARNQPQHF | TGTGCCTGGAGTTCTCAGGGGGCACGGAATCAGCCCCAGCATTTT
TRBJ2-2 | TRBV19 | . | TRBD1 | CASRARTGGNTGELFF | TGTGCCAGTAGGGCAAGGACAGGGGGCAACACCGGGGAGCTGTTTTTT